These 14 T cell receptor beta chains came from one sample sequenced in a study of metastatic and nonmetastatic thyroid tumors. All patients were untreated before thyroid surgery. TCRdb reprocessed the PCR reads via MiXCR. This table has roughly 6,800 clones, around 19% appearing once. The sequenced sample was adjacent normal tissue. The receptors derive from a female donor with papillary thyroid cancer or a benign thyroid nodule (not recorded which). Some clones in this sample may be carry-over from other donors' samples.

The rearrangement joins TRBV3-1 to TRBJ1-2, with D maybe TRBD1 (5 bases). The germline CDR1 and CDR2 sequences are LGHDT and YNNKEL (reference sequence). The CDR3 spans 14 residues. V was trimmed by 1 base and J by 8 bases, leaving 14 bases between them. CDR3 amino acids: CASSQVEGKGGYTF. In DNA, the CDR3 is TGTGCCAGCAGCCAAGTTGAGGGGAAGGGAGGCTACACCTTC.

This clone came up many times. Within the sample, other DNA sequences also encode this same CDR3. The CDR3: CASSPLGARTDTQYF. CDR3 bases: TGTGCCAGCAGTCCCCTGGGGGCTAGGACAGATACGCAGTATTTT. The rearrangement links TRBV28 to TRBJ2-3, with D possibly being TRBD1 (6 bases). The CDR3 runs to 15 residues. Germline CDR1 MDHEN, CDR2 SYDVKM. Deletions cut 5 bases from V and 3 bases from J, with 15 bases between. The variable domain in full, with the rest retrieved from reference TRBV28 and TRBJ2-3, is DVKVTQSSRYLVKRTGEKVFLECVQDMDHENMFWYRQDPGLGLRLIYFSYDVKMKEKGDIPEGYSVSREKKERFSLILESASTNQTSMYLCASSPLGARTDTQYFGPGTRLTVL.

At least ten counts were recorded for this clone. V and J are TRBV19 and TRBJ1-1; 9 positions match TRBD1. J was trimmed by 4 bases and V by 5 bases; bases with no gene match: 2. Germline CDR1 is LNHDA and CDR2 is SQIVND (reference sequence). The CDR3 runs 13 residues. CDR3 bases: TGTGCCAGTAGTCGACAGGGGGGCACTGAAGCTTTCTTT. It encodes CASSRQGGTEAFF.

The chain uses TRBV5-1 and TRBJ2-3; a weak D match, TRBD1 (6 bases). In germline, CDR1 is SGHRS, CDR2 YFSETQ. The CDR3 spans 16 residues. V lost 0 bases to trimming and J lost 0 bases, with 11 bases between them. The CDR3 DNA reads TGCGCCAGCAGCTTGGGGGGGACAACTAGCACAGATACGCAGTATTTT. Encoded protein: CASSLGGTTSTDTQYF. Full variable domain (rest looked up from reference TRBV5-1 and TRBJ2-3): KAGVTQTPRYLIKTRGQQVTLSCSPISGHRSVSWYQQTPGQGLQFLFEYFSETQRNKGNFPGRFSGRQFSNSRSEMNVSTLELGDSALYLCASSLGGTTSTDTQYFGPGTRLTVL.

In this sample, this clone is medium-sized (0.01 to 0.1%). This sequence joins TRBV3-1 and TRBJ2-5; no firm D call. CDR1 and CDR2 from the germline V gene are LGHDT and YNNKEL (reference sequence). The V and J ends lost 4 bases and 1 base respectively, with 13 bases between them. The CDR3 loop spans 15 amino acids. CDR3 nucleotides: TGTGCCAGCAGCCCCGAGCATTGGCGCCAAGAGACCCAGTACTTC. This codes for CASSPEHWRQETQYF.

This clone was counted a few times. This chain connects TRBV2 to TRBJ2-1; a weak D match, TRBD2 (5 bases). Germline CDR1 reads SNHLY; CDR2 reads FYNNEI. There are 19 residues in the CDR3. V lost 0 bases and J lost 7, with 25 bases in between. The CDR3 DNA follows: TGTGCCAGCAGTGAAGCCGCTTTTCTTTCCGGGATCAAGACAAATGAGCAGTTCTTC. It codes for CASSEAAFLSGIKTNEQFF.

Sample share makes this clone medium-sized. The V gene is TRBV7-2, the J gene TRBJ1-2, with unresolved D. This CDR3 has 15 residues. Trimming shortened V by 5 bases and J by 3 bases, and 16 bases separated the two germline ends. Germline V gene data show CDR1 as SGHTA and CDR2 as FQGNSA. The CDR3 DNA reads as TGTGCCAGCAGCCGCCCCCCCGGGATGGACTATGGCTACACCTTC. Its protein product is CASSRPPGMDYGYTF.

This clone is medium-sized within its sample. This same CDR3 is encoded by further DNA sequences in the sample. This chain links TRBV30 with TRBJ1-1; D unresolved. The CDR3 is 13 residues long. Germline V gene sequence: CDR1 GTSNPN, CDR2 SVGIG (reference sequence). The V end was cut by 4 bases, the J end by 4 bases, with 13 bases between. The CDR3 loop is CAWNWRMSTEAFF. CDR3 DNA: TGTGCCTGGAATTGGCGCATGAGCACTGAAGCTTTCTTT.

This clone is medium-sized within its sample. The chain couples TRBV7-2 to TRBJ1-2; D gene ambiguous. Germline CDR1 reads SGHTA; CDR2 reads FQGNSA. This CDR3 has 12 residues. Trimming stripped 1 base from V and 2 bases from J, with 2 bases between. For the CDR3, the DNA is TGTGCCAGCAGCTTAGACAACTATGGCTACACCTTC. Its protein product is CASSLDNYGYTF.

Judged by abundance, this clone is large. The chain carries TRBV19 and TRBJ2-2; 12 bases are a match to TRBD2. The trim removed 3 bases at V and 5 bases at J, leaving 16 bases unmatched. This CDR3 region has 20 residues. Germline assignment: CDR1 LNHDA and CDR2 SQIVND (reference sequence). CDR3 region: CASSIASSGRAGRGTGELFF. Written as DNA, the CDR3 is TGTGCCAGTAGTATTGCGTCTAGCGGGAGGGCCGGCCGTGGGACCGGGGAGCTGTTTTTT.

By its share, this clone is medium-sized. V and J are TRBV6-1 and TRBJ1-3; D gene ambiguous. This CDR3 is 14 amino acids long. V was clipped by 6 bases and J by 2 bases, with 11 bases between them. Per the germline V gene, CDR1 is MNHNS and CDR2 is SASEGT. CDR3 region: CASRLASAGNTIYF. For the CDR3, the DNA is TGTGCCAGCAGGTTGGCGTCGGCTGGAAACACCATATATTTT.

Only one count was recorded for this clone. The rearrangement links TRBV20-1 to TRBJ2-3, with TRBD1 matching over 7 bases. The V and J ends lost 0 bases and 6 bases, in that order; junction bases with no gene match: 3. This CDR3 is built from 13 residues. Germline V gene lookup returns CDR1 DFQATT and CDR2 SNEGSKA (reference sequence). CDR3 sequence reads: CSARDVQGDTQYF. Written as DNA, the CDR3 is TGCAGTGCTAGAGATGTACAGGGGGATACGCAGTATTTT.

This clone rates as medium-sized. The chain has TRBV9 and TRBJ1-2; D not certain. Trimming removed 0 bases from V and 1 base from J, with 10 bases in between. CDR3 size: 15 residues. CDR1 SGDLS and CDR2 YYNGEE come from the germline V gene. CDR3 DNA sequence: TGTGCCAGCAGCGTAGGGCCTACGGATAACTATGGCTACACCTTC. Residues: CASSVGPTDNYGYTF. Full variable domain (outside the CDR3, taken from reference TRBV9 and TRBJ1-2): DSGVTQTPKHLITATGQRVTLRCSPRSGDLSVYWYQQSLDQGLQFLIQYYNGEERAKGNILERFSAQQFPDLHSELNLSSLELGDSALYFCASSVGPTDNYGYTFGSGTRLTVV.

There are many counts of this clone. The V and J genes are TRBV29-1 and TRBJ2-1; TRBD2 aligns across 12 bases. V trimming: 0 bases; J trimming: 13 bases; junction bases outside the gene matches: 1. The CDR3 consists of 12 residues. Germline CDR1 reads SQVTM; CDR2 reads ANQGSEA. In DNA, the CDR3 is TGCAGCGTTGAAGAACTAGCGGGAGGTCAGTTCTTC. Protein sequence: CSVEELAGGQFF.